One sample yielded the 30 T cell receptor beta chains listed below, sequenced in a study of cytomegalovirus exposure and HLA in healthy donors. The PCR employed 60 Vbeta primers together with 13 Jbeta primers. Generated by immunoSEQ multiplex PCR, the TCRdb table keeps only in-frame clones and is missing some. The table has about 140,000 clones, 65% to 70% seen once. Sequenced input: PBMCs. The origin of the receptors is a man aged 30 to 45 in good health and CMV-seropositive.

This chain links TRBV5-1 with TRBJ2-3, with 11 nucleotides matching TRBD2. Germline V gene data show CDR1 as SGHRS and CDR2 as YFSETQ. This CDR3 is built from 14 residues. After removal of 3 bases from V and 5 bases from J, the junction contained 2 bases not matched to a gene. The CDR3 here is CASSSGTSGDTQYF. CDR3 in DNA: TGCGCCAGCAGCTCCGGGACTAGCGGAGATACGCAGTATTTT.

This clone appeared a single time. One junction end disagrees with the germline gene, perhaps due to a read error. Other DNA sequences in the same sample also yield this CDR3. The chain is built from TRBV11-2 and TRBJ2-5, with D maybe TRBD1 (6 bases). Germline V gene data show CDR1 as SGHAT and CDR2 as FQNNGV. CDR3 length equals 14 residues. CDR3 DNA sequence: TGTGCTAGCAGCTTATTAGGGGGCCAAGAGACCCAGTACTTC. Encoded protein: CASSLLGGQETQYF.

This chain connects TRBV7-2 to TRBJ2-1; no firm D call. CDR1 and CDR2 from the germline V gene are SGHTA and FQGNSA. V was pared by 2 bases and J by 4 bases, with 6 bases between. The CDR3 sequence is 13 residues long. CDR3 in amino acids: CASSLSYYNEQFF. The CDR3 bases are TGTGCCAGCAGCTTATCCTATTACAATGAGCAGTTCTTC.

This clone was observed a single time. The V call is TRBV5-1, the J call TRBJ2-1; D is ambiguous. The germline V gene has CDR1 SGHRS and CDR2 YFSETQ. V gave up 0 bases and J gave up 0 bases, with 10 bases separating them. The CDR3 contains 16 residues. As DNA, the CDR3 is TGCGCCAGCAGCTTGGCCGGGTTTGGCTCCTACAATGAGCAGTTCTTC. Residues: CASSLAGFGSYNEQFF.

As DNA, the CDR3 is TGCGCCAGCAGCCCTAGGAACCTGACAGGAAACTACGAGCAGTACTTC. It specifies CASSPRNLTGNYEQYF. The chain recombines TRBV4-1 with TRBJ2-5; D is possibly TRBD1 (6 bases). The DNA end favors TRBJ2-7, so the J call may be wrong. CDR3 length: 16 residues. The germline gives CDR1 MGHRA, CDR2 YSYEKL.

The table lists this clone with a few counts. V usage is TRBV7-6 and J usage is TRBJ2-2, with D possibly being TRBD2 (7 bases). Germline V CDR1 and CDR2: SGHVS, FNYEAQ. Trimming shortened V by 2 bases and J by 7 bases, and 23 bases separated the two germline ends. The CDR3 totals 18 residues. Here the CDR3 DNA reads TGTGCCAGCAGCTTAAATGTGGGGGGGCTAGCGGAGATCGGGGAGCTGTTTTTT. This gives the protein CASSLNVGGLAEIGELFF.

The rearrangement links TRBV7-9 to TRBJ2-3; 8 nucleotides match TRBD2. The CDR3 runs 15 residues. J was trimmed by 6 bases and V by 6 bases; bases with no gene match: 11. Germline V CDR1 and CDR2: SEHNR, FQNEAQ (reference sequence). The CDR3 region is CASSSLAGLGDTQYF. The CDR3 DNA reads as TGTGCCAGCAGTTCCTTAGCGGGATTAGGGGATACGCAGTATTTT.

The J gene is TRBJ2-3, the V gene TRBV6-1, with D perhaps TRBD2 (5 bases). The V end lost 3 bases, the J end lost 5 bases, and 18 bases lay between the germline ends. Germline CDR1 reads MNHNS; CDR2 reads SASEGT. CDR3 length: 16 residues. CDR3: CASSDMALAAGDTQYF. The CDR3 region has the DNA TGTGCCAGCAGTGATATGGCGCTAGCCGCGGGAGATACGCAGTATTTT.

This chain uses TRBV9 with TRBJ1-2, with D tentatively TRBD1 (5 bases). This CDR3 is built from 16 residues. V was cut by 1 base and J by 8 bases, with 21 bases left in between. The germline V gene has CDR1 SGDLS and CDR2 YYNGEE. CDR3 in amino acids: CASSVMSDRDVCGYTF. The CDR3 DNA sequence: TGTGCCAGCAGCGTAATGTCTGACAGAGATGTGTGCGGCTACACCTTC.

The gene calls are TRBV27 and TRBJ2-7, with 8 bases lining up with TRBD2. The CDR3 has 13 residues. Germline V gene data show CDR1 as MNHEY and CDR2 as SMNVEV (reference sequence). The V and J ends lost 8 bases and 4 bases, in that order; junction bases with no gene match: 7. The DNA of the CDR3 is TGTGCCAGCGGGAGAGCGGGGGCATACGAGCAGTACTTC. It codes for CASGRAGAYEQYF.

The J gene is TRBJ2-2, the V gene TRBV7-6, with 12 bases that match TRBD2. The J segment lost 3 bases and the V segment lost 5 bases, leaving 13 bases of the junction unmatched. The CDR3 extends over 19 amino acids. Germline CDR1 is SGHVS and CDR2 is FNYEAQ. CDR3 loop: CASSPRAPTSGRDTGELFF. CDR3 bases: TGTGCCAGCAGCCCACGCGCACCGACTAGCGGGAGAGACACCGGGGAGCTGTTTTTT. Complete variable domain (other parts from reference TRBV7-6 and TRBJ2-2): GAGVSQSPRYKVTKRGQDVALRCDPISGHVSLYWYRQALGQGPEFLTYFNYEAQQDKSGLPNDRFSAERPEGSISTLTIQRTEQRDSAMYRCASSPRAPTSGRDTGELFFGEGSRLTVL.

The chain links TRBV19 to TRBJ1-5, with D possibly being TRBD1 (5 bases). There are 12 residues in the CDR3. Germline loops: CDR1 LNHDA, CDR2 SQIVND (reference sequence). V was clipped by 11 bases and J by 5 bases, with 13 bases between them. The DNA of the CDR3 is TGTGCCGTTGGGCGGGGGGATCAGCCCCAGCATTTT. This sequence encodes CAVGRGDQPQHF. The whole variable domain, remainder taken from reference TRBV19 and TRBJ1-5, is DGGITQSPKYLFRKEGQNVTLSCEQNLNHDAMYWYRQDPGQGLRLIYYSQIVNDFQKGDIAEGYSVSREKKESFPLTVTSAQKNPTAFYLCAVGRGDQPQHFGDGTRLSIL.

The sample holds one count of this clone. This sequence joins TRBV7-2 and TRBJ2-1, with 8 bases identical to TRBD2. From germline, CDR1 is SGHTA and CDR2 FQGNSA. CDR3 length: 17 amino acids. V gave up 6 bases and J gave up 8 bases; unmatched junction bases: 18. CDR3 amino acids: CASRKGSGSEFRDEQFF. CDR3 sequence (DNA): TGTGCCAGCAGAAAGGGAAGCGGGAGTGAGTTTAGGGATGAGCAGTTCTTC.

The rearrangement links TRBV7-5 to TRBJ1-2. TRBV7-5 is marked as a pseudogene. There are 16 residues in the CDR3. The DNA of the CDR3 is TGTGTCAGAAGCTTAGGGAGACGGAAGAGTAACTATGGCTACACCTTC. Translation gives CVRSLGRRKSNYGYTF.

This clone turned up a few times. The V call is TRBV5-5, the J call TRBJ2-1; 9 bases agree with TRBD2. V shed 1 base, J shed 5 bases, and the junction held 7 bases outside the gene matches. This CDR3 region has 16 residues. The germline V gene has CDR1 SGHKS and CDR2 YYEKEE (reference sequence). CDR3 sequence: CASSLMWTSVNNEQFF. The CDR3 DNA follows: TGTGCCAGCAGCTTGATGTGGACTAGCGTTAACAATGAGCAGTTCTTC.

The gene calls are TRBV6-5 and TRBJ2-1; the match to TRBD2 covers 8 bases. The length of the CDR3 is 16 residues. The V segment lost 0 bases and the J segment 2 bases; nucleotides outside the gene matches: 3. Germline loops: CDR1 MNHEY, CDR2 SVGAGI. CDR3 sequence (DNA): TGTGCCAGCAGTTACTCAGCACTAGCGGCCTACAATGAGCAGTTCTTC. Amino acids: CASSYSALAAYNEQFF.

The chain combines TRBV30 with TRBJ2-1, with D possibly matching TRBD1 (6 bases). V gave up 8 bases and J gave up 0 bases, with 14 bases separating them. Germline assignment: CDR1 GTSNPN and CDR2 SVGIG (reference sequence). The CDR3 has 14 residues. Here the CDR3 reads CAGTGQSSYNEQFF. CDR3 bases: TGTGCCGGGACCGGACAGTCCTCCTACAATGAGCAGTTCTTC.

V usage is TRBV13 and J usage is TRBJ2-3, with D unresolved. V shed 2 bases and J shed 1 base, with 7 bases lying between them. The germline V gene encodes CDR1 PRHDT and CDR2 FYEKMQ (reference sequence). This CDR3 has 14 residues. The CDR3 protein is CASSLFEGTDTQYF. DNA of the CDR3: TGTGCCAGCAGCTTATTCGAGGGCACAGATACGCAGTATTTT.

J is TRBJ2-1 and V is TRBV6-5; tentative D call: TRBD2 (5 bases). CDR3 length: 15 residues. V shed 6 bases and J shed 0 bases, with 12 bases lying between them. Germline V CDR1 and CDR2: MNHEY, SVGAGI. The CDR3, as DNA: TGTGCCAGCAGACCGGGATTTATCTCCTACAATGAGCAGTTCTTC. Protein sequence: CASRPGFISYNEQFF.

The DNA for the CDR3 is TGCGCCAGCAGCCAACCCGCTAGCGGGAGGGGGGATGAGCAGTTCTTC. Amino acid sequence: CASSQPASGRGDEQFF. The rearrangement uses TRBV4-1 and TRBJ2-1; 12 nucleotides agree with TRBD2. The CDR3 loop spans 16 amino acids. V lost 2 bases and J lost 8; bases outside the gene matches: 7. Germline values: CDR1 MGHRA, CDR2 YSYEKL.

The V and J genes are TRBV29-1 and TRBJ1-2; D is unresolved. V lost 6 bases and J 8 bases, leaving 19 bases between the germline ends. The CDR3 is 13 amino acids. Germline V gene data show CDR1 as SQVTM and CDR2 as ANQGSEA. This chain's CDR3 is CSVLPLAGSGYTF. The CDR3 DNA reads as TGCAGCGTCCTCCCTCTTGCCGGGAGCGGCTACACCTTC. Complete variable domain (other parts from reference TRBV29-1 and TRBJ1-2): SAVISQKPSRDICQRGTSLTIQCQVDSQVTMMFWYRQQPGQSLTLIATANQGSEATYESGFVIDKFPISRPNLTFSTLTVSNMSPEDSSIYLCSVLPLAGSGYTFGSGTRLTVV.

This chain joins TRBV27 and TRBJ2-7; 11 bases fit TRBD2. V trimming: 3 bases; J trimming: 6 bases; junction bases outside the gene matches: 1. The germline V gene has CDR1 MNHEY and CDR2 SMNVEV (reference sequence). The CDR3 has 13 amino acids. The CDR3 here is CASSFLAGGEQYF. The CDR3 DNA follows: TGTGCCAGCAGTTTTCTAGCGGGAGGCGAGCAGTACTTC.

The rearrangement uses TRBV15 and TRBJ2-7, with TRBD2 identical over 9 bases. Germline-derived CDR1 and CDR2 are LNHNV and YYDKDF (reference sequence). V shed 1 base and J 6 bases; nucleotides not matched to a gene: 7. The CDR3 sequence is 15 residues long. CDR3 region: CATSRASSGSREQYF. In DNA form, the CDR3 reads TGTGCCACCAGCAGAGCGAGTAGCGGGAGTCGCGAGCAGTACTTC.

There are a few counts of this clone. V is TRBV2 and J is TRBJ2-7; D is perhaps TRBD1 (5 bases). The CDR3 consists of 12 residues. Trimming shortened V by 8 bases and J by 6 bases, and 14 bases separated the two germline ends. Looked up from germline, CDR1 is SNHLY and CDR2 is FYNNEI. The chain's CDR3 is CASVGQGGEQYF. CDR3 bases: TGTGCCAGCGTGGGGCAGGGCGGCGAGCAGTACTTC.

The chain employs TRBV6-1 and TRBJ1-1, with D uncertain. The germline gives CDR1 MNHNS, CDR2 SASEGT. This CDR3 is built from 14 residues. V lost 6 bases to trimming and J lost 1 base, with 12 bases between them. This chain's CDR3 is CASSQRHTNTEAFF. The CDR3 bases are TGTGCCAGCAGCCAACGACACACGAACACTGAAGCTTTCTTT.

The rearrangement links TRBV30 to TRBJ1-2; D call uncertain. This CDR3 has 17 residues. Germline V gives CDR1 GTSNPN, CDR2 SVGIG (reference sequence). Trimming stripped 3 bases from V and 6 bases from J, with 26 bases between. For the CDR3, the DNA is TGTGCCTGGAGCCTAAACCCGGGTCTCCCTAAACTACATGGCTACACCTTC. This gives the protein CAWSLNPGLPKLHGYTF.

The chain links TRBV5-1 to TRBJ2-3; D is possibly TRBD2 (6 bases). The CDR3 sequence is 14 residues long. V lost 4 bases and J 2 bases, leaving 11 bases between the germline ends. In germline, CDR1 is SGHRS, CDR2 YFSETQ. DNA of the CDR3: TGCGCCAGCAGCGAGGGACTTGCCACAGATACGCAGTATTTT. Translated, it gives CASSEGLATDTQYF.

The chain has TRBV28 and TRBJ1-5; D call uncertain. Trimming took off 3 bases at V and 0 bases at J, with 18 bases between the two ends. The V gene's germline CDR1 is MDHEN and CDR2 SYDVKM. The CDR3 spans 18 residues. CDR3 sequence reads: CASSFRGGTGYSNQPQHF. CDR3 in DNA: TGTGCCAGCAGTTTCCGAGGCGGAACGGGGTATAGCAATCAGCCCCAGCATTTT.

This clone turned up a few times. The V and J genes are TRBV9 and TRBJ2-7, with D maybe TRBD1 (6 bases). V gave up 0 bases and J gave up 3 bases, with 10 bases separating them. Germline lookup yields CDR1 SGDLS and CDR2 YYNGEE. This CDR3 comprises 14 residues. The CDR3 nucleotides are TGTGCCAGCAGCGTAGGTAGAGGGGGCTACGAGCAGTACTTC. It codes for CASSVGRGGYEQYF. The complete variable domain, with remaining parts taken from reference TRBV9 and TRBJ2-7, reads DSGVTQTPKHLITATGQRVTLRCSPRSGDLSVYWYQQSLDQGLQFLIQYYNGEERAKGNILERFSAQQFPDLHSELNLSSLELGDSALYFCASSVGRGGYEQYFGPGTRLTVT.

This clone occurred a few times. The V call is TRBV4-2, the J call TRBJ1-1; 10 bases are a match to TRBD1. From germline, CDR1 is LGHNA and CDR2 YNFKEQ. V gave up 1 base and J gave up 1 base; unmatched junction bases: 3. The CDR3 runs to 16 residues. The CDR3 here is CASSQGTGGGNTEAFF. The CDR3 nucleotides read TGTGCCAGCAGCCAAGGGACAGGGGGTGGGAACACTGAAGCTTTCTTT.